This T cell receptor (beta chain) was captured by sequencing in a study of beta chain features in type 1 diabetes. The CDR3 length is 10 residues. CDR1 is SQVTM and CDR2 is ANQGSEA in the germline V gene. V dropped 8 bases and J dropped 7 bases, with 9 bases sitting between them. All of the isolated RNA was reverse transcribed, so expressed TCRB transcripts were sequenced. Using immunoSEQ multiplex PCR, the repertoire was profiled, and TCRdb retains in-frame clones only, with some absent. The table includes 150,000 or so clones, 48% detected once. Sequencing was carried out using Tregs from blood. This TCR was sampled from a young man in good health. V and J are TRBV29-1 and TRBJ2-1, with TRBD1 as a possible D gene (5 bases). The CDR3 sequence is CSSGSNEQFF. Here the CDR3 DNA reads TGCAGCTCAGGGTCGAATGAGCAGTTCTTC.